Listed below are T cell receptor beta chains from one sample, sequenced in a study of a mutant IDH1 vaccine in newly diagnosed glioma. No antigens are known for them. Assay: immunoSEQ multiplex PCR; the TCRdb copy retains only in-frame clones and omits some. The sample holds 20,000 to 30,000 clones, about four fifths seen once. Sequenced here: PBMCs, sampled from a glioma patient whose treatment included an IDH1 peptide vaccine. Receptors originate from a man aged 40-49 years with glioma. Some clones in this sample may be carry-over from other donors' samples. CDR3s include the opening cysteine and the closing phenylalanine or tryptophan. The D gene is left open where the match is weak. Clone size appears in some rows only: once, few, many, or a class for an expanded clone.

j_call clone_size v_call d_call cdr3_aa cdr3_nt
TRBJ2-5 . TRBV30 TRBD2 CAWTPGGGRETQYF TGTGCCTGGACCCCGGGGGGAGGGCGGGAGACCCAGTACTTC
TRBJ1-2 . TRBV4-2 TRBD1 CASSQVFSPGQDYGYTF TGTGCCAGCAGCCAGGTCTTTAGCCCGGGACAGGACTATGGCTACACCTTC
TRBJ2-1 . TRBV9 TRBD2 CASSVVSSGGPNEQFF TGTGCCAGCAGCGTAGTGAGTAGCGGGGGGCCCAATGAGCAGTTCTTC
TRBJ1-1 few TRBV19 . CASGPGMNTEAFF TGTGCCAGTGGCCCGGGGATGAACACTGAAGCTTTCTTT
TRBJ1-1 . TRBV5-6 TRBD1 CASSWDRFTEAFF TGTGCCAGCAGCTGGGACAGATTCACTGAAGCTTTCTTT
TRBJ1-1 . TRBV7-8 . CASSAQQKNTEAFF TGTGCCAGCAGCGCCCAACAGAAGAACACTGAAGCTTTCTTT
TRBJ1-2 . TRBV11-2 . CASSLVGAAEGYGYTF TGTGCCAGCAGCTTAGTAGGGGCAGCCGAAGGATATGGCTACACCTTC
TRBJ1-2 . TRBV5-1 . CASSLEGRQTHGYTF TGCGCCAGCAGCTTGGAGGGGAGACAGACTCATGGCTACACCTTC
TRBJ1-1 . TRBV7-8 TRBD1 CASSERTGTEAFF TGTGCCAGCAGCGAAAGGACAGGGACTGAAGCTTTCTTT
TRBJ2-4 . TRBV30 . CAWSRGLNIQYF TGTGCCTGGAGTAGGGGGTTAAACATTCAGTACTTC
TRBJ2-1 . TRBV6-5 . CASSYGNNEQFF TGTGCCAGCAGTTACGGGAACAATGAGCAGTTCTTC
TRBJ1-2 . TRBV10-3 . CAISELGNRVSLDGYTF TGTGCCATCAGTGAGTTAGGGAACAGGGTTTCCCTTGATGGCTACACCTTC
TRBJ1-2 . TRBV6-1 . CASTPGLIYGYTF TGTGCCAGCACTCCGGGGTTGATATATGGCTACACCTTC
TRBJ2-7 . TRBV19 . CASSGLGFPYEQYF TGTGCCAGTAGTGGGCTGGGCTTTCCCTACGAGCAGTACTTC
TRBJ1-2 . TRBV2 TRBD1 CASSETDRVRGYTF TGTGCCAGCAGTGAAACGGACAGGGTGAGAGGCTACACCTTC
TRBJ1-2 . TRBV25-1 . CASSEPEGRGYTF TGTGCCAGCAGTGAACCCGAAGGACGGGGCTACACCTTC
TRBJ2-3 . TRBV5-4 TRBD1 CASSLLRQGADTDTQYF TGTGCCAGCAGCTTACTCCGACAGGGGGCCGACACAGATACGCAGTATTTT
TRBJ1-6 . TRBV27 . CASGIWARGSPLHF TGTGCCAGCGGGATTTGGGCGAGGGGGTCACCCCTCCACTTT
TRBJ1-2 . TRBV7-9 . CASSLLESGSYGYTF TGTGCCAGCAGCTTGTTGGAATCGGGGTCGTATGGCTACACCTTC
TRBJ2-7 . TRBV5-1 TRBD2 CASSPATSGITYEQYF TGCGCCAGCAGCCCGGCGACTAGCGGGATCACCTACGAGCAGTACTTC
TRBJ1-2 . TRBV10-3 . CAISVQGFPIYGYTF TGTGCCATCAGTGTCCAGGGCTTCCCGATTTATGGCTACACCTTC
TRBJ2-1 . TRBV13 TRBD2 CASSQTSGGANEQFF TGTGCCAGCAGCCAAACTAGCGGGGGGGCCAATGAGCAGTTCTTC
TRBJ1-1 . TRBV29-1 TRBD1 CSVTLQGARTEAFF TGCAGCGTTACACTACAGGGGGCTCGGACTGAAGCTTTCTTT
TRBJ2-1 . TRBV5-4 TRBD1 CASSALPGQARSNEQFF TGTGCCAGCAGCGCACTGCCTGGACAGGCGCGGTCCAATGAGCAGTTCTTC
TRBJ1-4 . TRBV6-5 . CASSYSTSGEKLFF TGTGCCAGCAGTTACTCGACGTCGGGTGAAAAACTGTTTTTT
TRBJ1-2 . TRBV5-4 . CASSLLRVDYGYTF TGTGCCAGCAGCTTGTTACGGGTAGACTATGGCTACACCTTC
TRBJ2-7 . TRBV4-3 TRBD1 CASSGGQVDAEQYF TGCGCCAGCAGCGGGGGACAGGTCGATGCCGAGCAGTACTTC
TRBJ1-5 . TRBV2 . CASSGFPSSNQPQHF TGTGCCAGCAGTGGTTTTCCGTCGAGCAATCAGCCCCAGCATTTT
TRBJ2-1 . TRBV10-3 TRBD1 CAITPGQDSYNEQFF TGTGCCATCACCCCGGGACAGGACTCCTACAATGAGCAGTTCTTC
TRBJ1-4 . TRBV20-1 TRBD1 CSAGTGEKLFF TGCAGTGCCGGGACAGGAGAAAAACTGTTTTTT
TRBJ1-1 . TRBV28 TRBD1 CASFAGPTGVGTEAFF TGTGCCAGCTTCGCGGGCCCAACAGGGGTGGGCACTGAAGCTTTCTTT
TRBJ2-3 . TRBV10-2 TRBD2 CASSESSGRGGPDTQYF TGCGCCAGCAGTGAGTCGAGCGGGAGGGGGGGCCCCGATACGCAGTATTTT
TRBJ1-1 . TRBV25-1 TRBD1 CASRDRGTEAFF TGTGCCAGCAGGGACAGGGGTACGGAAGCTTTCTTT
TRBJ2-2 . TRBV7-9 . CASSIRGRGNGELFF TGTGCCAGCAGCATAAGGGGGCGCGGGAACGGGGAGCTGTTTTTT
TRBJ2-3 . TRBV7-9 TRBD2 CASSLGTSGGNTQYF TGTGCCAGCAGCTTAGGGACTAGCGGGGGTAATACGCAGTATTTT
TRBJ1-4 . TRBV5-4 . CASSLDPGANEKLFF TGTGCCAGCAGCTTGGATCCAGGGGCTAATGAAAAACTGTTTTTT
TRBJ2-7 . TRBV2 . CATRPFSYEQYF TGTGCCACAAGGCCGTTCTCCTACGAGCAGTACTTC
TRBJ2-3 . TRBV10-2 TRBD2 CASSDLRAGGPRDTQYF TGCGCCAGCAGTGACCTCCGGGCGGGGGGGCCAAGAGATACGCAGTATTTT
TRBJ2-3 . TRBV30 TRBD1 CATPGQGTDTQYF TGTGCCACTCCGGGACAGGGCACAGATACGCAGTATTTT
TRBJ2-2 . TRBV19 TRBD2 CASIRRGGDTGELFF TGTGCCAGTATACGGCGGGGGGGCGACACCGGGGAGCTGTTTTTT
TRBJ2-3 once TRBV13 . CASSLFPGAGRTDTQYF TGTGCCAGCAGCTTATTCCCAGGGGCCGGCCGCACAGATACGCAGTATTTT
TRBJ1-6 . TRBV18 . CASSPNRFSPLHF TGTGCCAGCTCACCAAATCGATTTTCACCCCTCCACTTT
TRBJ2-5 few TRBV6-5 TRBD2 CASSSSGVGTQYF TGTGCCAGCAGTTCTAGCGGGGTCGGAACCCAGTACTTC
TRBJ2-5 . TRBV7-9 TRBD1 CASSLWDSQETQYF TGTGCCAGCAGCCTATGGGACAGCCAAGAGACCCAGTACTTC
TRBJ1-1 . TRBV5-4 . CASSARQSTEAFF TGTGCCAGCAGCGCCCGGCAGAGCACTGAAGCTTTCTTT
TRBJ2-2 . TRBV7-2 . CASSLEGGPGELFF TGTGCCAGCAGCTTAGAAGGGGGTCCCGGGGAGCTGTTTTTT
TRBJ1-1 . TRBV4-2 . CASSHPTGLINEAFF TGTGCCAGCAGCCATCCTACGGGACTGATCAATGAAGCTTTCTTT
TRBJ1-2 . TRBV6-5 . CASSEIQGYGYTF TGTGCCAGCAGTGAAATACAGGGATATGGCTACACCTTC
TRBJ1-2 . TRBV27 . CASSLEHTTNYGYTF TGTGCCAGCAGTTTAGAACATACCACTAACTATGGCTACACCTTC
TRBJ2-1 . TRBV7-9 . CASSWGKSGEQFF TGTGCCAGCAGCTGGGGAAAGAGCGGTGAGCAGTTCTTC
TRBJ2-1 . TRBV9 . CASSAAYNEQFF TGTGCCAGCAGCGCCGCCTACAATGAGCAGTTCTTC
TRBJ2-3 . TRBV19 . CASSIQVGTDTQYF TGTGCCAGTAGTATACAGGTTGGGACAGATACGCAGTATTTT
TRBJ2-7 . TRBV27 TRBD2 CASKAAGEQYF TGTGCCAGCAAAGCAGCGGGGGAGCAGTACTTC